This TCR beta chain was obtained from a study of shared clonotypes between healthy human individuals. Sequencing used immunoSEQ multiplex PCR; TCRdb keeps in-frame clones, though not all of them. The data hold approximately 2.5 million clones, with 93% observed a single time. The CDR3 runs 13 residues. Germline loops: CDR1 SGHVS, CDR2 FNYEAQ. With 5 bases removed from V and 5 bases from J, the gap between germline ends came to 10 bases. V gene TRBV7-6 combines with J gene TRBJ2-1; D call uncertain. Material for sequencing was naive CD4+ T cells from PBMCs. Subset: CD45RA+ positively selected. This clonotype was sampled from a man aged 18 to 29 in good health. Some clones in this sample may be carry-over from other donors' samples. CDR3 nucleotide sequence: TGTGCCAGCAGCCCTCAACTAAACAATGAGCAGTTCTTC. Its translation is CASSPQLNNEQFF.